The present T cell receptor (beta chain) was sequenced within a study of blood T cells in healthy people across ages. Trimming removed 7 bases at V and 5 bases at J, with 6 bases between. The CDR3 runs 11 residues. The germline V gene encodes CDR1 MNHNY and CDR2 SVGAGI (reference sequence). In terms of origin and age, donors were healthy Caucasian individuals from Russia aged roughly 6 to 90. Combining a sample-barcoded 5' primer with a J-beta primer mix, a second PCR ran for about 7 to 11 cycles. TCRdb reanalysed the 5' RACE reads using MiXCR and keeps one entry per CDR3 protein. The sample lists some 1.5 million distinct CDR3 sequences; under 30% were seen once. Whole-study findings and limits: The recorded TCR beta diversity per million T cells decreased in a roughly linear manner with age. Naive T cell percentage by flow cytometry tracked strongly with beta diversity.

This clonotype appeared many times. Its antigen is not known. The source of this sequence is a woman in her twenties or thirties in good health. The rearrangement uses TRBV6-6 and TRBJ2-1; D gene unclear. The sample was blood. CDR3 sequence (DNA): TGTGCCAGCACCCTGAACAATGAGCAGTTCTTC. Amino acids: CASTLNNEQFF.